This TCR beta chain emerged from a study of T-cell reconstitution after alpha-beta-depleted transplantation in children. The V gene's germline CDR1 is ENHRY and CDR2 SYGVKD. V lost 3 bases, J lost 5 bases, and 3 bases lay in between. The CDR3 consists of 11 residues. TCRbeta library construction was performed incorporating unique molecular identifiers. TCRdb independently ran MiXCR on the PCR reads; one entry per CDR3 protein. This sample has about 610,000 distinct CDR3 sequences; over 9.5% occur once, and the top ten carry roughly 4%. This clonotype was counted a few times. V usage is TRBV10-3 and J usage is TRBJ2-3; D not certain. This TCR derives from a human donor who donated a stem cell graft to a child with acute myeloid leukemia. Source: PBMCs from the stem cell graft donor, taken from the stem cell graft. The CDR3 loop is CAISEKDTQYF. CDR3 DNA sequence: TGTGCCATCAGTGAAAAAGATACGCAGTATTTT.